Listed here is a single TCR beta chain. The entry originates in a study of blood T cell repertoires in COVID-19. Participants came from about 23 US areas, aged roughly 18 to 95 years. The table came from immunoSEQ multiplex PCR; TCRdb's copy has only in-frame clones and leaves some out. The sample holds about 200,000 clones; about 86% are singletons and the top ten take 3.5% to 4%. V shed 1 base, J shed 0 bases, and the junction held 9 bases outside the gene matches. CDR3 length: 19 amino acids. CDR1 and CDR2 (germline): SGHKS, YYEKEE (reference sequence). This sequence joins TRBV5-5 and TRBJ1-4; 10 bases map to TRBD1. This TCR was sampled from a woman in her forties with acute COVID-19. The sample taken for sequencing was PBMCs or T cells enriched from blood (not recorded which). The chain's CDR3 is CASSLRDRGGSATNEKLFF. As DNA, the CDR3 is TGTGCCAGCAGCTTGCGGGACAGGGGTGGGAGTGCAACTAATGAAAAACTGTTTTTT.